The source of this T cell receptor (beta chain) is a study of blood T cell repertoires in COVID-19. Overall study context: The United States, Italy and Spain were the sources of the acute and convalescent COVID-19 samples.

This clone was observed once. Germline CDR1 and CDR2: SGHRS and YFSETQ. Trimming took 7 bases from V and 3 from J, leaving 19 bases between them. CDR3 length: 16 residues. Only in-frame clones appear in the TCRdb table, and some are missing; sequencing was by immunoSEQ multiplex PCR. In the table there are roughly 160,000 clones, more than 85% of which are singletons. V is TRBV5-1 and J is TRBJ2-2; D possibly corresponds to TRBD1 (6 bases). The source is a woman older than 75 with COVID-19, enrolled during active disease. Source material: peripheral blood. The CDR3 coding sequence is TGCGCCAGCGGCCCGACAGGTGGCCTATACACCGGGGAGCTGTTTTTT. It translates to CASGPTGGLYTGELFF.